The sequence of this TCR beta chain was determined in a study of blood T cell repertoires in COVID-19 (dated by TCRdb to the early 2020s). Looking at the study overall: The collaborator samples originated in the United States, Italy and Spain and spanned the acute and convalescent phases of COVID-19. Deeply sampled blood TCRbeta repertoires from subjects exposed to, actively infected with, or recovered from COVID-19 were included in the dataset. HLA class I and class II types, where available, came from metadata supplied by the sample provider rather than from assay-based typing. The sample metadata nearly always contained a de-identified subject ID, COVID-19 status, age in years and sex. The repertoires were released in a freely available public database meant as a resource for research on the immune response to SARS-CoV-2. The material from the prospective study consisted of cDNA or gDNA derived from T cells, B-cell-depleted T cells, or PBMCs. The samples were drawn from the first 160 participants of the ongoing ImmuneRACE study and from 950 to 1,500 subjects provided by 6 global collaborators.

One collaborating source in Seattle enrolled patients during active infection and followed them longitudinally through the course of disease. The collaborating institutions used their own protocols to collect whole blood in K2EDTA tubes. For TCRbeta analysis, collaborators shipped samples as frozen whole blood, isolated PBMCs, or DNA extracted from either of those sample types. Comment on this clone: Its antigen remains unidentified. The sample holds no much larger clone one base away, and base qualities are not on file.

Reading the germline V gene (reference sequence) gives CDR1 SGHNT and CDR2 YYREEE. V was cut back by 4 bases and J by 4 bases, leaving a gap of 14 bases between them. The CDR3 numbers 14 residues from cysteine through phenylalanine. Solely the CDR3 DNA is kept, with 42 bases framed from the first base. TCRbeta CDR3 regions were amplified from genomic DNA using the immunoSEQ Assay, a bias-controlled multiplex PCR. On the authors' methods: Within the assay, amplification of reference gene primers was used to estimate how many nucleated cells each sample contained. To quantify the absolute abundance of each unique TCRbeta CDR3 rearrangement, sequence reads were collapsed and filtered. Productive Simpson clonality was computed per sample as the square root of Simpson's diversity index over productive rearrangements. Held by TCRdb, this immuneACCESS table contains in-frame sequences only and omits some clones. Under half of the omission traces to an unresolved V gene where checked; the cause of the rest is unknown. V and J calls and clone size are those listed in that table; D and trimming were worked out from the DNA. This sample lists about 180,000 clones; about 81% were detected once. 10% to 15% of the sample comes from the top ten.

The investigation overall reported the following: How much clinical and demographic metadata was included differed by source and by participant, and the metadata was provided uncurated.

The clonotype originates from a woman aged 80 or older with COVID-19, enrolled during active disease. Recombination joined TRBV5-4 with TRBJ2-5; no confident D gene assignment can be made. Sequencing input: peripheral blood. The CDR3 region has the sequence CASSDPRARETQYF. At the DNA level, the sequence is TGTGCCAGCAGCGACCCCCGAGCGCGAGAGACCCAGTACTTC.